A single sample is the source of the 21 T cell receptor beta chains below, sequenced in a study of CXCR3-negative and CXCR3-positive naive CD8 T cells. UMI-labeled 5' RACE TRB cDNA libraries were prepared from the cells. From its re-call of the 5' RACE reads, TCRdb lists each CDR3 protein once, without DNA. The table lists about 3,400 distinct CDR3 sequences, with around 2.4% in the top ten. The sequenced material came from naive CXCR3- CD8+ T cells from blood. Subset defined: CD45RO-CCR7+CD27+CD95- naive CD8+ T cells lacking CXCR3 (TNR3-). These receptors all stem from a human donor in good health. Some clones in this sample may be carry-over from other donors' samples.

This clonotype is classed as medium-sized by frequency. The chain uses TRBV4-1 and TRBJ2-2; TCRdb's assignment of TRBD1 cannot be checked, as there is no DNA. Germline lookup yields CDR1 MGHRA and CDR2 YSYEKL. The CDR3 contains 16 residues. The CDR3 reads CASSQVSSTNTGELFF.

The chain uses TRBV29-1 and TRBJ2-1; as DNA is missing, the TRBD2 call by TCRdb cannot be tested. The CDR3 has 11 residues. The germline gives CDR1 SQVTM, CDR2 ANQGSEA. The CDR3 reads CGTGLGNEQFF.

This chain's CDR3 is CASSLMDEQFF. This chain joins TRBV7-2 and TRBJ2-1. The CDR3 is 11 residues long. Germline V gives CDR1 SGHTA, CDR2 FQGNSA.

The chain links TRBV20-1 to TRBJ2-2; TCRdb's D call of TRBD1 is untestable without DNA. The length of the CDR3 is 13 residues. Germline values: CDR1 DFQATT, CDR2 SNEGSKA (reference sequence). The CDR3 sequence: CSARLQGTGELFF.

This clonotype is called medium-sized (0.01 to 0.1%) based on its frequency. V gene TRBV29-1 combines with J gene TRBJ1-2. Germline V CDR1 and CDR2: SQVTM, ANQGSEA. CDR3 size: 12 residues. CDR3: CSVVTSNYGYTF.

This clonotype is labeled medium-sized based on frequency. This chain joins TRBV27 and TRBJ2-5. Germline CDR1 and CDR2: MNHEY and SMNVEV (reference sequence). The CDR3 is made up of 11 amino acids. The CDR3: CASSYAETQYF.

Judged by frequency, this clonotype is medium-sized (0.01 to 0.1%). The chain couples TRBV29-1 to TRBJ2-1; TCRdb outputs TRBD2, but without DNA this stays unchecked. In germline, CDR1 is SQVTM, CDR2 ANQGSEA. CDR3 length: 14 amino acids. Here the CDR3 reads CSVLTSGRLNEQFF.

This clonotype counts as medium-sized (0.01 to 0.1%) by frequency. V is TRBV20-1 and J is TRBJ2-6; TCRdb designates TRBD2, a call that cannot be tested without DNA. CDR3 length: 15 residues. Germline CDR1 DFQATT, CDR2 SNEGSKA (reference sequence). CDR3 in amino acids: CSASGPAAGANVLTF.

The rearrangement links TRBV2 to TRBJ2-2; TCRdb's D call of TRBD1 is untestable without DNA. This CDR3 is built from 16 residues. Per germline, CDR1 SNHLY and CDR2 FYNNEI. The chain's CDR3 is CASSEMGGSLTGELFF.

Considering frequency, this clonotype is medium-sized. The J gene is TRBJ2-1, the V gene TRBV29-1; TCRdb reports TRBD1, a call that lacks DNA to check it against. The CDR3 contains 19 residues. Germline CDR1 SQVTM, CDR2 ANQGSEA. This chain's CDR3 is CSVLGGPAGQGMSYNEQFF.

The chain recombines TRBV5-1 with TRBJ2-1; the D call from TCRdb, TRBD2, cannot be confirmed without DNA. This CDR3 contains 15 residues. CDR1 is SGHRS and CDR2 is YFSETQ in the germline V gene. The chain's CDR3 is CASSLGLAGIDEQFF.

Frequency places this clonotype as medium-sized (0.01 to 0.1%). The V gene is TRBV4-3, the J gene TRBJ2-3; lacking DNA, the TRBD1 call made by TCRdb goes unchecked. Per the germline V gene, CDR1 is LGHNA and CDR2 is YSLEER. This CDR3 is built from 15 residues. The CDR3 sequence is CASSNKGASTDTQYF.

Its frequency marks this clonotype as medium-sized (0.01 to 0.1%). The gene calls are TRBV29-1 and TRBJ2-3; lacking DNA, the TRBD2 call made by TCRdb goes unchecked. CDR3 length: 15 amino acids. Per the germline V gene, CDR1 is SQVTM and CDR2 is ANQGSEA. CDR3: CSGLRLAGGKDTQYF.

The rearrangement links TRBV12-3 or TRBV12-4 to TRBJ2-3; TCRdb selects TRBD2, and the lack of DNA leaves this call unchecked. The CDR3 covers 15 residues. This CDR3 is CASSLGRAGTDTQYF.

The CDR3 sequence is CASSLTPEAFF. V and J are TRBV11-2 and TRBJ1-1. The CDR3 spans 11 residues. Germline V gene lookup returns CDR1 SGHAT and CDR2 FQNNGV.

The genes are TRBV12-5 and TRBJ2-2; TCRdb's D call, TRBD1, is unchecked because there is no DNA. The CDR3 length is 20 residues. Germline V gives CDR1 LGHNT, CDR2 FRNRAP. CDR3 protein: CASGFPDVWGADANTGELFF. The whole variable domain, remainder taken from reference TRBV12-5 and TRBJ2-2, is DARVTQTPRHKVTEMGQEVTMRCQPILGHNTVFWYRQTMMQGLELLAYFRNRAPLDDSGMPKDRFSAEMPDATLATLKIQPSEPRDSAVYFCASGFPDVWGADANTGELFFGEGSRLTVL.

This clonotype registers medium-sized by frequency. The V gene is TRBV2, the J gene TRBJ2-1; the TCRdb call, TRBD2, lacks DNA for checking. The CDR3 runs to 14 residues. Germline loops: CDR1 SNHLY, CDR2 FYNNEI. This chain's CDR3 is CASSEGLALGEQFF.

This chain joins TRBV12-5 and TRBJ1-6. The CDR3 sequence is 13 residues long. Germline V gives CDR1 LGHNT, CDR2 FRNRAP. CDR3 in amino acids: CASGLGPQSPLHF. Variable domain in full (rest from reference TRBV12-5 and TRBJ1-6): DARVTQTPRHKVTEMGQEVTMRCQPILGHNTVFWYRQTMMQGLELLAYFRNRAPLDDSGMPKDRFSAEMPDATLATLKIQPSEPRDSAVYFCASGLGPQSPLHFGNGTRLTVT.

The chain combines TRBV4-2 with TRBJ2-4; TCRdb's D call of TRBD1 is untestable without DNA. CDR1 and CDR2 (germline): LGHNA, YNFKEQ. CDR3 length: 19 residues. The CDR3 spells CASSQLFPPLGQGKNIQYF.

This sequence joins TRBV7-9 and TRBJ2-5; TCRdb indicates TRBD1, and absent DNA this call remains unverified. This CDR3 contains 13 residues. CDR1 is SEHNR, CDR2 FQNEAQ, per germline (reference sequence). The CDR3 here is CASSGTGTETQYF.

This clonotype registers medium-sized (0.01 to 0.1%) by frequency. The chain uses TRBV21-1 and TRBJ2-1; TCRdb outputs TRBD2, but without DNA this stays unchecked. TRBV21-1 is marked as a pseudogene. CDR3 size: 13 residues. This CDR3 reads CASISSGTAKQFF.